This T cell receptor beta chain was profiled in a study of glioma-infiltrating T cells. Study-wide results and limits: Above-expected tissue-blood divergence occurred in all gliomas, most in low-grade ones.

TCR alpha and beta CDR3 regions were amplified from RNA using iRepertoire nested multiplex PCR. TCRdb reprocessed the multiplex PCR reads via MiXCR and lists one record per CDR3 protein. The repertoire has 160,000 or so distinct CDR3 sequences, around 40% of them found once; the top ten carry roughly 5.2%. On this clonotype itself: Antigen unknown. A single base separates this from a much larger clone, so it may be a read error.

CDR3 size: 15 residues. Germline trimming cut 3 bases from V and 6 bases from J; bases unmatched to any gene: 7. From germline, CDR1 is SGHRS and CDR2 YFSETQ. This sequence was found in a human donor with low-grade glioma or glioblastoma, undergoing nonglioma brain surgery, or in good health (not recorded which). The rearrangement links TRBV5-1 to TRBJ2-1; 9 positions match TRBD2. The sequenced sample was glioma tissue, nonneoplastic brain tissue, or PBMCs (not recorded which). CDR3 coding DNA: TGCGCCAGCAGCTGGACCGGGACTAGCACCAATGAGCAGTTCTTC. Translation: CASSWTGTSTNEQFF.